Listed here are 14 T cell receptor beta chains from one sample, sequenced in a study of human T cells and chemical hapten exposure. MiXCR was run by TCRdb on the RACE reads, yielding one entry per CDR3 protein. The data show some 71,000 distinct CDR3 sequences, around 10% seen once. Documented time point: patch test 3, about 24 weeks after DPC sensitization. Noted treatment: therapeutic diphenylcyclopropenone sensitization with weekly scalp DPC. The material was whole blood, obtained in connection with sensitization to the hapten diphenylcyclopropenone (DPC). These TCRs come from a woman aged 45-59 years with alopecia areata. Some clones in this sample may be carry-over from other donors' samples.

This clonotype was seen many times. The rearrangement links TRBV12-3 or TRBV12-4 to TRBJ2-1; a weak D match, TRBD2 (5 bases). V was pared by 7 bases and J by 9 bases, with 13 bases between. The CDR3 length is 12 residues. The CDR3 DNA reads TGTGCCAGCACCCCGCGAGGGTCTGAGCAGTTCTTC. This gives the protein CASTPRGSEQFF.

In this sample, this clonotype turned up many times. This chain uses TRBV2 with TRBJ2-6, with 7 positions matching TRBD1. V was pared by 3 bases and J by 2 bases, with 1 base of the junction left unmatched. The CDR3 is made up of 15 amino acids. Germline loops: CDR1 SNHLY, CDR2 FYNNEI. CDR3 sequence: CASSETGPGANVLTF. CDR3 DNA sequence: TGTGCCAGCAGTGAGACAGGGCCTGGGGCCAACGTCCTGACTTTC.

This clonotype came up many times. This chain joins TRBV6-1 and TRBJ1-5; the D gene is possibly TRBD1 (6 bases). The CDR3 loop spans 14 amino acids. V was clipped by 3 bases and J by 7 bases, with 13 bases between them. The germline V gene encodes CDR1 MNHNS and CDR2 SASEGT. The CDR3 here is CASSEERGGQPQHF. The CDR3 coding sequence is TGTGCCAGCAGTGAGGAAAGGGGGGGACAGCCCCAGCATTTT.

This clonotype was detected ten times or more. The chain employs TRBV2 and TRBJ2-7; either TRBD1 or TRBD2 may supply D (5 bases each). Trimming took 3 bases from V and 6 from J, leaving 12 bases between them. This CDR3 contains 13 residues. In germline, CDR1 is SNHLY, CDR2 FYNNEI. The CDR3 DNA reads as TGTGCCAGCAGTGAGGTTTCCGGGACCGAGCAGTACTTC. Translation: CASSEVSGTEQYF. The whole variable domain, filled in from reference TRBV2 and TRBJ2-7, reads EPEVTQTPSHQVTQMGQEVILRCVPISNHLYFYWYRQILGQKVEFLVSFYNNEISEKSEIFDDQFSVERPDGSNFTLKIRSTKLEDSAMYFCASSEVSGTEQYFGPGTRLTVT.

The chain is built from TRBV7-2 and TRBJ2-5, with D unresolved. Germline CDR1 reads SGHTA; CDR2 reads FQGNSA. The V end was cut by 5 bases, the J end by 7 bases, with 8 bases between. This CDR3 has 11 residues. The CDR3 DNA sequence: TGTGCCAGCAGCGTGACCGGGACCCAGTACTTC. This translates into CASSVTGTQYF.

This clonotype was counted a few times. The chain carries TRBV29-1 and TRBJ2-7; TRBD1 aligns across 8 bases. Losses at the gene ends were 6 bases for V and 8 bases for J; bases not matched to a gene: 12. Germline CDR1 and CDR2: SQVTM and ANQGSEA. The CDR3 spans 13 residues. In DNA form, the CDR3 reads TGCAGCGTCCGCGCTACGACAGGGGACCAGCAGTACTTC. Translation gives CSVRATTGDQQYF.

This clonotype showed up just a few times. The CDR3 DNA reads TGTGCCAGCTCACCACCGGGGCCACTAGGAGAAAAACTGTTTTTT. Its translation is CASSPPGPLGEKLFF. This chain connects TRBV18 to TRBJ1-4, with D possibly matching TRBD1 (5 bases). Germline CDR1 is KGHSH and CDR2 is LQKENI. This CDR3 comprises 15 residues. V lost 0 bases to trimming and J lost 8 bases, with 13 bases between them. Combining the CDR3 with reference TRBV18 and TRBJ1-4 gives the whole variable domain NAGVMQNPRHLVRRRGQEARLRCSPMKGHSHVYWYRQLPEEGLKFMVYLQKENIIDESGMPKERFSAEFPKEGPSILRIQQVVRGDSAAYFCASSPPGPLGEKLFFGSGTQLSVL.

Many counts were recorded for this clonotype. The junction departs from the called germline gene at one end, perhaps through a read error. This rearrangement joins TRBV18 to TRBJ2-5, with 7 nucleotides matching TRBD2. The germline CDR1 and CDR2 sequences are KGHSH and LQKENI. The CDR3 extends over 17 amino acids. The CDR3 DNA reads TGTGCCAGCTCACGGTTCAACGGGGGGTCGGGAGAAGAAACCCAGTACTTC. Translation: CASSRFNGGSGEETQYF.

This clonotype showed up many times. V gene TRBV6-5 combines with J gene TRBJ2-2, with D perhaps matching TRBD1 or TRBD2 (6 bases each). Trimming stripped 6 bases from V and 3 bases from J, with 11 bases between. This CDR3 has 14 residues. Germline lookup yields CDR1 MNHEY and CDR2 SVGAGI. The CDR3 DNA reads TGTGCCAGCAGCCCGAGGGGGGACACCGGGGAGCTGTTTTTT. Amino acid sequence: CASSPRGDTGELFF.

This clonotype was detected ten times or more. The rearrangement uses TRBV18 and TRBJ2-3; no reliable D call. Germline V CDR1 and CDR2: KGHSH, LQKENI. The CDR3 contains 13 residues. With 1 base removed from V and 2 bases from J, the gap between germline ends came to 4 bases. CDR3 in amino acids: CASSPLITDTQYF. Written as DNA, the CDR3 is TGTGCCAGCTCACCACTAATCACAGATACGCAGTATTTT.

This clonotype was counted many times. The V and J genes are TRBV4-3 and TRBJ2-7, with 7 bases matching TRBD1. This CDR3 spans 14 amino acids. With 1 base clipped from V and 2 bases from J, the junction kept 2 bases outside the gene matches. Per germline, CDR1 LGHNA and CDR2 YSLEER. CDR3 region: CASSQGTGTYEQYF. Here the CDR3 DNA reads TGCGCCAGCAGCCAAGGGACAGGTACCTACGAGCAGTACTTC.

This clonotype was seen repeatedly, ten times or more. CDR3 amino acids: CASSALGPTDTQYF. CDR3 DNA: TGTGCCAGTAGTGCCCTCGGCCCCACAGATACGCAGTATTTT. J is TRBJ2-3 and V is TRBV19; D unresolved. The germline CDR1 and CDR2 sequences are LNHDA and SQIVND (reference sequence). This CDR3 is 14 amino acids long. With 5 bases removed from V and 2 bases from J, the gap between germline ends came to 11 bases.

This clonotype came up many times. This chain joins TRBV6-5 and TRBJ1-2; D is unresolved. The CDR3 covers 12 residues. CDR1 MNHEY and CDR2 SVGAGI come from the germline V gene. The V end was cut by 9 bases, the J end by 4 bases, with 12 bases between. CDR3 protein: CASGGFSYGYTF. The CDR3 nucleotides read TGTGCCAGTGGCGGATTTAGCTATGGCTACACCTTC.

This clonotype was counted only a few times. The rearrangement links TRBV27 to TRBJ1-1; D is unresolved. This CDR3 spans 13 amino acids. Trimming pared 3 bases from V and 1 base from J, leaving 6 bases between. From germline, CDR1 is MNHEY and CDR2 SMNVEV (reference sequence). CDR3 residues: CASSFNANTEAFF. CDR3 DNA sequence: TGTGCCAGCAGTTTTAATGCGAACACTGAAGCTTTCTTT.